This TCR beta chain was profiled in a study of identical twins. Germline V gives CDR1 MGHRA, CDR2 YSYEKL. The CDR3 is 16 amino acids. Trimming took 3 bases from V and 8 from J, leaving 19 bases between them. A universal primer site came from template switching; cDNA carried unique molecular identifiers. TCRdb processed the 5' RACE reads anew with MiXCR; each CDR3 protein has one entry. The data hold hundreds of thousands of distinct CDR3 sequences, with more than 6.5% observed a single time. This clonotype showed up many times. The antigen remains undetermined. Study-wide findings and caveats: Possibly, invariant MAIT and iNKT cells partly confounded zero-insertion analyses. In drawing conclusions, the study used cross-sectional statistical analysis and did not follow the same donors. Clonotypes of the beta chain that were abundant in cord blood carried fewer insertions (memory repertoires showed none).

This sample was shared with a second study, whose subject was yellow fever vaccine responses in identical twins.

The TCR sequence derives from a woman in her late teens or twenties in good health. V is TRBV4-1 and J is TRBJ2-2; D is undetermined. Sequencing was carried out using PBMCs. The CDR3 nucleotides are TGCGCCAGCAGCCAGGGCATAGTGAGGCACCCGGGGGAGCTGTTTTTT. It is translated as CASSQGIVRHPGELFF.